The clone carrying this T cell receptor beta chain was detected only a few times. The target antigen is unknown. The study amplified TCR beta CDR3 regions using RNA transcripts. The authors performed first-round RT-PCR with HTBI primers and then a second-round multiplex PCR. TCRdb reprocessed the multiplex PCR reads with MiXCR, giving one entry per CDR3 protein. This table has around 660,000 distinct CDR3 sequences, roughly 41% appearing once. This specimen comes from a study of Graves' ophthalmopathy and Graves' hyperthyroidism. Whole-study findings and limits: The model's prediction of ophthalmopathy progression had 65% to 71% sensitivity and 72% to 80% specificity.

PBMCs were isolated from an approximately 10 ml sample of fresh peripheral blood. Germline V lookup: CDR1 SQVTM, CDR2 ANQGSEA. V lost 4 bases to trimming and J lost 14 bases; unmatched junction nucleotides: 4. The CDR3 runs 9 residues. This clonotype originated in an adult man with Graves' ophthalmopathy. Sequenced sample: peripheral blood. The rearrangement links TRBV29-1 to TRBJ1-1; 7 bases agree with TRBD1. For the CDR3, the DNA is TGCAGCGTTGGAGGGGGCGGATTCTTT. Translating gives CSVGGGGFF.